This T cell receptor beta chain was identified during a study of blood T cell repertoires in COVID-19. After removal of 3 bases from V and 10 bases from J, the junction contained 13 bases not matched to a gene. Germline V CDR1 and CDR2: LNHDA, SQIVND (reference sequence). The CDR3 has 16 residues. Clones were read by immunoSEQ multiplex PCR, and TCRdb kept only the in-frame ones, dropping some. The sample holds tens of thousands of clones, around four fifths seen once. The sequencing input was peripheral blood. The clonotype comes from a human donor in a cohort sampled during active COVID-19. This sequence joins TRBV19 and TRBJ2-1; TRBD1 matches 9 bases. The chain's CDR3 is CASSIGPGQGYLEQFF. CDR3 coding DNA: TGTGCCAGTAGTATTGGGCCGGGACAGGGTTATTTGGAGCAGTTCTTC.